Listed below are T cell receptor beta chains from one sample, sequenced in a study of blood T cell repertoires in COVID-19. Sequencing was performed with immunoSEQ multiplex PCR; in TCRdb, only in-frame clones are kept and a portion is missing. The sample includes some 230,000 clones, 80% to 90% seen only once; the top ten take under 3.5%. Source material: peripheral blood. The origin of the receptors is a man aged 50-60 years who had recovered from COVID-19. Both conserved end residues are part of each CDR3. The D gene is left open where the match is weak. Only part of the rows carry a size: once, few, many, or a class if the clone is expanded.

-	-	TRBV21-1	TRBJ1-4	CASSNPTDAPTNEKLFF	TGTGCCAGCAGCAACCCGACAGACGCTCCAACTAATGAAAAACTGTTTTTT
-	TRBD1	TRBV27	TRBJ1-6	CASSLLSRGDLPLHF	TGTGCCAGCAGTTTATTAAGCAGGGGGGATTTGCCCCTCCACTTT
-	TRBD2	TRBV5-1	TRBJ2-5	CASSSGLAGGRETQYF	TGCGCCAGCAGCTCGGGACTAGCGGGAGGGCGGGAGACCCAGTACTTC
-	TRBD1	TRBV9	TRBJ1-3	CASSVQGDSGNTIYF	TGTGCCAGCAGCGTACAGGGGGACTCTGGAAACACCATATATTTT
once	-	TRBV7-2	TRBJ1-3	CASSPGRTRNTIYF	TGTGCCAGCAGCCCCGGGAGAACAAGAAACACCATATATTTT
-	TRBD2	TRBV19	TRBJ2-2	CASSTRRLAGDTGELFF	TGTGCCAGTAGTACGAGGCGACTAGCGGGAGATACCGGGGAGCTGTTTTTT
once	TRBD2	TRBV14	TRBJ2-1	CASSQRGRASYNEQFF	TGTGCCAGCAGCCAACGCGGGAGGGCCTCCTACAATGAGCAGTTCTTC
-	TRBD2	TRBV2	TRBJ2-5	CASRLAGGLETQYF	TGTGCCAGCAGACTAGCGGGAGGATTAGAGACCCAGTACTTC
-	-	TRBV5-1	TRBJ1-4	CASSPRGLERREKLFF	TGCGCCAGCAGCCCTCGAGGGCTCGAGCGTCGGGAAAAACTGTTTTTT
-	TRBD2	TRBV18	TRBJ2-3	CASSPSVAGVTSTDTQYF	TGTGCCAGCTCACCCTCGGTAGCGGGAGTCACTAGCACAGATACGCAGTATTTT
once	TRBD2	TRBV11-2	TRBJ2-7	CASSLLAGGHEQYF	TGTGCCAGCAGCTTACTAGCGGGAGGTCACGAGCAGTACTTC
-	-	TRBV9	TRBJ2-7	CASSVDYGGAYEQYF	TGTGCCAGCAGCGTAGATTACGGAGGAGCCTACGAGCAGTACTTC
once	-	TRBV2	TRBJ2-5	CASSKQAIYKETQYF	TGTGCCAGCAGTAAGCAGGCGATATACAAAGAGACCCAGTACTTC
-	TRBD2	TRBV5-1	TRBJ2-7	CASSIGAGDYEQYF	TGCGCCAGCAGCATAGGAGCGGGGGACTACGAGCAGTACTTC
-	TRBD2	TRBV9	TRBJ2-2	CASSVDRTSGTGELFF	TGTGCCAGCAGCGTAGATCGGACTAGCGGGACCGGGGAGCTGTTTTTT
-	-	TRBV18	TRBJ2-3	CASSPLASQTDTQYF	TGTGCCAGCTCACCACTAGCCTCCCAGACAGATACGCAGTATTTT
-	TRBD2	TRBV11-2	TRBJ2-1	CASSLVAGAYNEQFF	TGTGCCAGCAGCTTAGTAGCGGGAGCCTACAATGAGCAGTTCTTC
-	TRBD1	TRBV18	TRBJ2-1	CASSRDRGREEQFF	TGTGCCAGCTCTCGGGACAGGGGACGCGAGGAGCAGTTCTTC
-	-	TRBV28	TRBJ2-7	CASRGAYEQYF	TGTGCCAGCAGAGGGGCCTACGAGCAGTACTTC
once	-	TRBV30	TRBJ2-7	CAWSVQLEQYF	TGTGCCTGGAGTGTACAATTGGAGCAGTACTTC
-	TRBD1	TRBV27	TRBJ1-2	CASSNLGTGGVNGYTF	TGTGCCAGCAGTAACCTTGGGACAGGGGGCGTTAATGGCTACACCTTC
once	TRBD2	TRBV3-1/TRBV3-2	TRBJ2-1	CASIGTRGDEQFF	TGTGCCAGCATCGGGACTAGAGGGGATGAGCAGTTCTTC
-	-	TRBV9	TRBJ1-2	CASSVVGTPILSGYGYTF	TGTGCCAGCAGCGTAGTTGGGACACCTATACTCTCAGGCTATGGCTACACCTTC
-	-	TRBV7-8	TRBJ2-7	CASSPAGGRRDEQYF	TGTGCCAGCAGCCCGGCAGGGGGAAGGAGGGACGAGCAGTACTTC
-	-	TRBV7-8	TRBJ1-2	CASSLSTGNYGYTF	TGTGCCAGCAGCTTATCAACCGGGAACTATGGCTACACCTTC
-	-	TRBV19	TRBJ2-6	CATSQTRSSGANVLTF	TGTGCCACGAGCCAGACTCGTAGCTCTGGGGCCAACGTCCTGACTTTC
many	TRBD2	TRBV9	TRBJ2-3	CASSVATSAGGRTDTQYF	TGTGCCAGCAGCGTAGCTACTTCGGCGGGAGGGCGCACAGATACGCAGTATTTT
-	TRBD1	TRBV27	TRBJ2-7	CASSSLQGNYEQYF	TGTGCCAGCAGTTCGCTACAGGGGAACTACGAGCAGTACTTC
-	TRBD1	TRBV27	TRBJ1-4	CASSRDRGRVTNEKLFF	TGTGCCAGCAGCCGAGACAGGGGCAGAGTAACTAATGAAAAACTGTTTTTT
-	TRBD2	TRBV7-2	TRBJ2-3	CASGLALTDTQYF	TGTGCCAGCGGACTAGCGCTGACAGATACGCAGTATTTT
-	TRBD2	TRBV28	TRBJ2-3	CASTASGRTDTQYF	TGTGCCAGCACAGCCAGCGGGAGAACAGATACGCAGTATTTT
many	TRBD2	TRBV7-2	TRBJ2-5	CASSLVLGGSGETQYF	TGTGCCAGCAGCTTAGTGTTAGGCGGGAGTGGAGAGACCCAGTACTTC
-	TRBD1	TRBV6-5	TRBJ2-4	CASSYTGGGKNIQYF	TGTGCCAGCAGTTATACAGGGGGCGGCAAAAACATTCAGTACTTC
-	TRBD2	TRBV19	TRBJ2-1	CASSFQREADEQFF	TGTGCCAGTAGTTTTCAGCGGGAGGCCGATGAGCAGTTCTTC
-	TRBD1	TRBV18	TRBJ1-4	CASSRDSNEKLFF	TGTGCCAGCTCACGGGACAGTAATGAAAAACTGTTTTTT
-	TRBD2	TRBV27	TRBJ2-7	CASSNRGVYEQYF	TGTGCCAGCAGTAATCGGGGGGTCTACGAGCAGTACTTC